What follows are 15 T cell receptor beta chains derived from one specimen sequenced in a study of T-cell memory formation after mild COVID-19. TCRdb re-analysed the 5' RACE reads in MiXCR, keeping a single row per CDR3 protein. The repertoire includes approximately 260,000 distinct CDR3 sequences, around 15% of them detected once, and around 20% sits in the top ten. What was sequenced was PBMCs or a T cell subset sorted from them (not recorded which). These receptors all come from a man between 18 and 35 years old who had mild COVID-19 (a few samples of this study predate the infection). Cell type and time point are not known.

CDR3 sequence reads: CASSLRTGTGNTIYF. For the CDR3, the DNA is TGTGCCAGCAGCCTCAGGACAGGGACGGGAAACACCATATATTTT. The chain combines TRBV12-3 or TRBV12-4 with TRBJ1-3; 8 bases match TRBD1. V gave up 6 bases and J gave up 4 bases; unmatched junction bases: 8. This CDR3 has 15 residues.

V and J are TRBV4-2 and TRBJ2-1; TRBD2 agrees at 14 bases. There are 19 residues in the CDR3. V shed 4 bases and J 5 bases; nucleotides not matched to a gene: 13. Germline-derived CDR1 and CDR2 are LGHNA and YNFKEQ. In nucleotides, the CDR3 is TGTGCCAGCAGCCCGGCGGACTTAATGGGACTAGCGGGGGACAATGAGCAGTTCTTC. Translating gives CASSPADLMGLAGDNEQFF.

This clonotype has ten or more counts. The rearrangement joins TRBV12-3 or TRBV12-4 to TRBJ2-5; D is uncertain. Trimming cost V 5 bases and J 4 bases, with 8 bases left between them. The CDR3 sequence is 12 residues long. CDR3 coding DNA: TGTGCCAGCAGTACGCGAAGAGAGACCCAGTACTTC. Protein sequence: CASSTRRETQYF.

This clonotype turned up a few times. The V and J genes are TRBV5-1 and TRBJ1-5; 8 bases fit TRBD1. Unmatched junction bases numbered 7, after V lost 4 bases and J lost 7 bases. In germline, CDR1 is SGHRS, CDR2 YFSETQ. This CDR3 region has 14 residues. The CDR3 nucleotides are TGCGCCAGCAGCCACGGACAGGGTGGCCAGCCCCAGCATTTT. This sequence encodes CASSHGQGGQPQHF.

This chain uses TRBV6-2 or TRBV6-3 with TRBJ2-5, with 7 nucleotides matching TRBD1. V lost 7 bases and J lost 4; bases outside the gene matches: 9. The V gene's germline CDR1 is MNHEY and CDR2 SVGEGT. CDR3 length: 14 amino acids. CDR3: CASTQSRDRETQYF. The DNA of the CDR3 is TGTGCCAGCACCCAATCCCGGGACAGAGAGACCCAGTACTTC.

This clonotype was counted a few times. This chain uses TRBV6-1 with TRBJ1-5; D perhaps matches TRBD1 (5 bases). Trimming removed 2 bases at V and 1 base at J, with 18 bases between. The length of the CDR3 is 18 residues. The germline gives CDR1 MNHNS, CDR2 SASEGT. CDR3 nucleotide sequence: TGTGCCAGCAGTGAATCCCCCAGGGCAATATGGAGCAATCAGCCCCAGCATTTT. Residues: CASSESPRAIWSNQPQHF.

The chain is built from TRBV7-8 and TRBJ2-1; possible D gene TRBD1, 7 bases. Deletions cut 4 bases from V and 3 bases from J, with 13 bases between. This CDR3 has 15 residues. Per the germline V gene, CDR1 is SGHVS and CDR2 is FQNEAQ. The CDR3 region is CASSSRQGLYNEQFF. CDR3 nucleotides: TGTGCCAGCAGCTCAAGACAGGGACTCTACAATGAGCAGTTCTTC.

This clonotype turned up a few times. The gene calls are TRBV5-1 and TRBJ1-1; D is uncertain. This CDR3 is built from 13 residues. V was pared by 0 bases and J by 6 bases, with 9 bases between. In germline, CDR1 is SGHRS, CDR2 YFSETQ. CDR3: CASSLEYRAEAFF. The CDR3 DNA reads TGCGCCAGCAGCTTGGAGTACCGGGCTGAAGCTTTCTTT. The entire variable domain, with the rest obtained from reference TRBV5-1 and TRBJ1-1, is as follows: KAGVTQTPRYLIKTRGQQVTLSCSPISGHRSVSWYQQTPGQGLQFLFEYFSETQRNKGNFPGRFSGRQFSNSRSEMNVSTLELGDSALYLCASSLEYRAEAFFGQGTRLTVV.

The chain carries TRBV11-2 and TRBJ2-7; D gene unclear. Germline V gene sequence: CDR1 SGHAT, CDR2 FQNNGV. The ends were cut back, 2 bases at V and 7 bases at J, with 12 bases in the middle. This CDR3 region has 13 residues. CDR3 sequence: CASSLSAAREQYF. The CDR3 region has the DNA TGTGCCAGCAGCTTAAGTGCGGCACGGGAGCAGTACTTC.

A few counts support this clonotype. V gene TRBV4-3 combines with J gene TRBJ2-7; 8 bases line up with TRBD2. This CDR3 is 16 amino acids long. CDR1 is LGHNA, CDR2 YSLEER, per germline. With V trimmed by 4 bases and J by 0 bases, 8 bases remained unmatched. CDR3 sequence: CASSRTGGASSYEQYF. The CDR3, as DNA: TGCGCCAGCAGCCGAACGGGGGGGGCAAGCTCCTACGAGCAGTACTTC.

This clonotype was detected a few times. The chain couples TRBV4-2 to TRBJ2-5; D ambiguous. Per germline, CDR1 LGHNA and CDR2 YNFKEQ. Between the trimmed V and J ends, which lost 1 base and 2 bases, there was a span of 11 bases. The CDR3 spans 15 residues. CDR3 DNA: TGTGCCAGCAGCCAAGGCGTCGGAATTCAAGAGACCCAGTACTTC. The encoded protein is CASSQGVGIQETQYF.

The chain uses TRBV6-2 or TRBV6-3 and TRBJ1-6, with D maybe TRBD1 (6 bases). Germline V gene sequence: CDR1 MNHEY, CDR2 SVGEGT. The V gene lost 4 bases and the J gene lost 9 bases, with 22 bases spanning the gap. There are 17 residues in the CDR3. The CDR3 coding sequence is TGTGCCAGCAGTTTGGAATTTATCGTTCAGGGGATTTCACCCCTCCACTTT. It encodes CASSLEFIVQGISPLHF.

This chain uses TRBV12-3 or TRBV12-4 with TRBJ2-2; D remains unclear. V was clipped by 7 bases and J by 2 bases, with 14 bases between them. The CDR3 spans 15 residues. CDR3 nucleotides: TGTGCCAGCACACACCTTCGGATCAACACCGGGGAGCTGTTTTTT. Translation gives CASTHLRINTGELFF.

J is TRBJ1-1 and V is TRBV27; D uncertain. Germline CDR1 is MNHEY and CDR2 is SMNVEV (reference sequence). The CDR3 consists of 15 residues. Trimming took off 3 bases at V and 4 bases at J, with 15 bases between the two ends. In nucleotides, the CDR3 is TGTGCCAGCAGTTTGGGATCGTCGGTACTCACTGAAGCTTTCTTT. Its protein product is CASSLGSSVLTEAFF.

This chain joins TRBV7-9 and TRBJ1-1, with D possibly being TRBD1 (5 bases). V was pared by 5 bases and J by 7 bases, with 8 bases between. The CDR3 is made up of 11 amino acids. CDR1 SEHNR and CDR2 FQNEAQ come from the germline V gene (reference sequence). This CDR3 reads CASSGRGEAFF. In DNA form, the CDR3 reads TGTGCCAGCAGCGGGAGGGGTGAAGCTTTCTTT.